This T cell receptor (beta chain) was sequenced during a study of T cell responses to AZD1222 COVID-19 vaccine. The germline CDR1 and CDR2 sequences are SEHNR and FQNEAQ (reference sequence). The CDR3 contains 14 residues. The junction had 2 bases not matched to a gene; V was cut back by 3 bases and J by 0 bases. Using immunoSEQ multiplex PCR, the repertoire was profiled, and TCRdb retains in-frame clones only, with some absent. This table has about 140,000 clones, 80% to 95% appearing once. The sequenced sample was peripheral blood, obtained 28 days after the second AZD1222 dose. The TCR was taken from an adult who received the AZD1222 COVID-19 vaccine. The V gene is TRBV7-9, the J gene TRBJ2-7; 7 nucleotides agree with TRBD2. The CDR3 here is CASSFGTTSYEQYF. The CDR3 coding sequence is TGTGCCAGCAGCTTCGGGACTACCTCCTACGAGCAGTACTTC.